This TCR beta chain was recorded in a study of blood T cells in healthy people across ages. Study as a whole: Template switching caught about one barcoded beta molecule for each two T cells. Findings of the study overall: The recorded TCR beta diversity per million T cells decreased in a roughly linear manner with age.

PCR was performed a second time for roughly 7 to 12 cycles using a sample-barcoded 5' primer and a J-beta primer mix. TCRdb re-called the 5' RACE reads with MiXCR, one entry per CDR3 protein. The table shows 1.5 million to 2 million distinct CDR3 sequences, with roughly 27% occurring only once. The CDR3 length is 17 residues. Trimming pared 0 bases from V and 1 base from J, leaving 15 bases between. Germline CDR1 SGHTA, CDR2 FQGNSA. With regard to this clonotype: Its antigen is unidentified.

The sequence was obtained from a woman aged 30 to 39 in good health. This chain uses TRBV7-2 with TRBJ1-1, with TRBD1 as a possible D gene (5 bases). Sequenced: blood. The CDR3: CASSLATGDRQNTEAFF. The DNA for the CDR3 is TGTGCCAGCAGCTTAGCTACCGGGGACCGCCAGAACACTGAAGCTTTCTTT.